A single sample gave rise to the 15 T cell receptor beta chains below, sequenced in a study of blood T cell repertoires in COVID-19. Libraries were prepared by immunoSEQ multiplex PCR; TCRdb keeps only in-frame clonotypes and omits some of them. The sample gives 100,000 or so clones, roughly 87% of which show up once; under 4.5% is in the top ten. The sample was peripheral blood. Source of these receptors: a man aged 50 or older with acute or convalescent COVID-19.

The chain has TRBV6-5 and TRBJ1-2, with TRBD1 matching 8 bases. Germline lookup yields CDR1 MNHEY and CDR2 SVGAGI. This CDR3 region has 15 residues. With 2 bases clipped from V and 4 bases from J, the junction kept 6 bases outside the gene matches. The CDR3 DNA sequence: TGTGCCAGCAGTTACCGTGCGACAGGGGCCTATGGCTACACCTTC. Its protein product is CASSYRATGAYGYTF.

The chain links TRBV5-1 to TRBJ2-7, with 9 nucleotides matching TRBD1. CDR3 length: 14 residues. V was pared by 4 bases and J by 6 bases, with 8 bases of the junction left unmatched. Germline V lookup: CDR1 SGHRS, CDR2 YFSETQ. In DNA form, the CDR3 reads TGCGCCAGCAGCCTGGGGACAGGGACCGGCGAGCAGTACTTC. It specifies CASSLGTGTGEQYF.

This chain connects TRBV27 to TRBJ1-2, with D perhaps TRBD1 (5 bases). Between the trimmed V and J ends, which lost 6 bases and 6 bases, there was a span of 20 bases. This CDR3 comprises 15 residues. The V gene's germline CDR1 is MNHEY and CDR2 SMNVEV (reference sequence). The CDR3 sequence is CASRRQVGLGNGYTF. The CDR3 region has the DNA TGTGCCAGCAGGCGGCAGGTGGGACTTGGGAATGGCTACACCTTC.

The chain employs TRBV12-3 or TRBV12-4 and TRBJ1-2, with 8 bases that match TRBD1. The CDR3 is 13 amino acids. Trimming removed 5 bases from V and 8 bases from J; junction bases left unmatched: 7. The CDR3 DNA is TGTGCCAGCAGTCGACAGGGGATGGAAGGCTACACCTTC. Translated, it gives CASSRQGMEGYTF.

DNA for the CDR3: TGTGCCAGCAGCGCCCAGGATACGCAGTATTTT. It specifies CASSAQDTQYF. The J gene is TRBJ2-3, the V gene TRBV9; D unclear. CDR3 length: 11 residues. Looked up from germline, CDR1 is SGDLS and CDR2 is YYNGEE. V lost 3 bases to trimming and J lost 6 bases, with 5 bases between them.

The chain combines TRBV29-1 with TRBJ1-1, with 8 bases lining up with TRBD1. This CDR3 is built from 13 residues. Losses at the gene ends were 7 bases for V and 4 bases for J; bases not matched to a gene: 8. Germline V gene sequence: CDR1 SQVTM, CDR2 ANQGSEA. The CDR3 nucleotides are TGCAGCGCTATGACAGGGGAGGGCACTGAAGCTTTCTTT. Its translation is CSAMTGEGTEAFF.

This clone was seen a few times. In nucleotides, the CDR3 is TGTGCCAGCAGCTTGGGTCCAGAACTGTTTTTT. Translation gives CASSLGPELFF. The chain joins TRBV5-5 to TRBJ1-4, with no clear D. Germline loops: CDR1 SGHKS, CDR2 YYEKEE (reference sequence). Trimming cost V 0 bases and J 12 bases, with 6 bases left between them. The CDR3 has 11 residues.

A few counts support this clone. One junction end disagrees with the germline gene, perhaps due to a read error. CDR3 loop: CASSLEPTGAYVQYF. DNA of the CDR3: TGTGCCAGCAGCTTGGAACCAACAGGGGCGTACGTGCAGTACTTC. The chain joins TRBV7-6 to TRBJ2-7, with 7 bases fitting TRBD1. The CDR3 has 15 amino acids. Germline CDR1 is SGHVS and CDR2 is FNYEAQ.

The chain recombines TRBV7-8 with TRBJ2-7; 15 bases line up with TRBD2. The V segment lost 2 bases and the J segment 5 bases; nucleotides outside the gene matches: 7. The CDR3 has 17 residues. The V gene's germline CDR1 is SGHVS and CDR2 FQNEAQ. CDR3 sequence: CASSLRGLAGGRNEQYF. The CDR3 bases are TGTGCCAGCAGCTTAAGGGGACTAGCGGGGGGCAGGAACGAGCAGTACTTC.

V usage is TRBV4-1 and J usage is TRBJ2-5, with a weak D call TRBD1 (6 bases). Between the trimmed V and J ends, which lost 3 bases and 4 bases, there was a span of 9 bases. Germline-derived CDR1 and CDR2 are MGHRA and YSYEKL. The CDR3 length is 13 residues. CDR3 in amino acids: CASSHRQAETQYF. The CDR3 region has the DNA TGCGCCAGCAGCCATCGACAGGCAGAGACCCAGTACTTC.

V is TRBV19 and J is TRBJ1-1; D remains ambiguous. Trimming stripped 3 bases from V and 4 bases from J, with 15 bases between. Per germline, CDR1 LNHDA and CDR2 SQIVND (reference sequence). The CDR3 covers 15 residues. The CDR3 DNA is TGTGCCAGTAGTATCCACAGTAGGCCCTTCACTGAAGCTTTCTTT. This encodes CASSIHSRPFTEAFF.

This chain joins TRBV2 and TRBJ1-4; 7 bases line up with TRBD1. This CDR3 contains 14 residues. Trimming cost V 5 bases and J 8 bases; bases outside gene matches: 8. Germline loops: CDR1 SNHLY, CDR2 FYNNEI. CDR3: CASSTQGNGEKLFF. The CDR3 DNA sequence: TGTGCCAGCAGTACACAGGGGAATGGAGAAAAACTGTTTTTT.

The CDR3 DNA follows: TGTGCCAGCAGCTTAGGCCAGGGCGCCTATAATTCACCCCTCCACTTT. This gives the protein CASSLGQGAYNSPLHF. The chain employs TRBV11-3 and TRBJ1-6, with D perhaps TRBD1 (5 bases). The CDR3 loop spans 16 amino acids. V was shortened by 1 base and J by 2 bases, with 9 bases between the two germline ends. Germline CDR1 SGHNT, CDR2 YENEEA.

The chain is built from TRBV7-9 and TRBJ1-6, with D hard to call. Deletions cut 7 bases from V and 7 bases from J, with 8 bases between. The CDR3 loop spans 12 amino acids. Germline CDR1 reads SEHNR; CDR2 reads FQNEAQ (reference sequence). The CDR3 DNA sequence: TGTGCCAGCACCTTCGGGAATTCACCCCTCCACTTT. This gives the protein CASTFGNSPLHF. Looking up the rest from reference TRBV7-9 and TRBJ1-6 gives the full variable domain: DTGVSQNPRHKITKRGQNVTFRCDPISEHNRLYWYRQTLGQGPEFLTYFQNEAQLEKSRLLSDRFSAERPKGSFSTLEIQRTEQGDSAMYLCASTFGNSPLHFGNGTRLTVT.

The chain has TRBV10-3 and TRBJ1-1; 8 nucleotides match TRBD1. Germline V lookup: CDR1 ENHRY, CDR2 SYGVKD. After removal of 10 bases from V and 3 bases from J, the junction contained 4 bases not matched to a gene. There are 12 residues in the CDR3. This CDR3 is CATTGGDTEAFF. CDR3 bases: TGTGCCACCACAGGGGGGGACACTGAAGCTTTCTTT.